Listed below are T cell receptor beta chains from one sample, sequenced in a study of blood T cell repertoires in COVID-19. Libraries were prepared by immunoSEQ multiplex PCR; TCRdb keeps only in-frame clonotypes and omits some of them. The profile covers about 210,000 clones, with roughly 84% appearing a single time and 10% taken by the ten largest. Sequencing input: peripheral blood. Receptors originate from a woman aged 80 or over with COVID-19, enrolled during active disease. Both conserved end residues are part of each CDR3. The order of the fields is J gene, V gene, CDR3 protein.

J: TRBJ1-1
V: TRBV5-1
CDR3: CASASGTGYTEAFF

J: TRBJ1-2
V: TRBV6-1
CDR3: CASSEAPGTAYGYTF

J: TRBJ2-1
V: TRBV19
CDR3: CASRRAGPSSYNEQFF

J: TRBJ1-1
V: TRBV29-1
CDR3: CSVVTDTFTEAFF

J: TRBJ1-1
V: TRBV6-5
CDR3: CASSYRGPRSTEAFF

J: TRBJ2-4
V: TRBV28
CDR3: CASSPESNIQYF

J: TRBJ1-3
V: TRBV11-3
CDR3: CASSPGAGNTIYF

J: TRBJ1-2
V: TRBV5-1
CDR3: CASSLAGGEGGYTF

J: TRBJ2-6
V: TRBV13
CDR3: CASSFGQGPSGANVLTF

J: TRBJ1-2
V: TRBV18
CDR3: CASSPDRQYGYTF

J: TRBJ1-4
V: TRBV6-5
CDR3: CASSRGFDEKLFF

J: TRBJ2-3
V: TRBV5-6
CDR3: CASSLPTVDTQYF

J: TRBJ2-2
V: TRBV15
CDR3: CATSPRTGSRNTGELFF

J: TRBJ2-1
V: TRBV5-1
CDR3: CASSLGGGGGTVNEQFF

J: TRBJ1-3
V: TRBV7-8
CDR3: CASSLLAMSGQYSGNTIYF

J: TRBJ1-1
V: TRBV6-2/TRBV6-3
CDR3: CASSEPGQGVSAFF

J: TRBJ1-5
V: TRBV3-1/TRBV3-2
CDR3: CASSSTGGNQPQHF

J: TRBJ2-2
V: TRBV4-1
CDR3: CASSRFLEGVDTGELFF

J: TRBJ1-2
V: TRBV5-1
CDR3: CASSQETGVMNGYTF

J: TRBJ2-1
V: TRBV5-4
CDR3: CASSSLTNEQFF

J: TRBJ2-3
V: TRBV7-2
CDR3: CASSSQRGGGDTQYF

J: TRBJ2-1
V: TRBV6-4
CDR3: CASSVSGGFYNEQFF

J: TRBJ1-2
V: TRBV27
CDR3: CASSVQGTANYGYTF

J: TRBJ2-5
V: TRBV6-1
CDR3: CASSEGPGNYETQYF

J: TRBJ2-7
V: TRBV6-5
CDR3: CASSLTSGGPYEQYF

J: TRBJ2-3
V: TRBV5-1
CDR3: CASSFGSLDGSDTQYF

J: TRBJ1-4
V: TRBV29-1
CDR3: CSVASGPEWEKLFF

J: TRBJ1-2
V: TRBV19
CDR3: CASSITPGSGGYTF

J: TRBJ2-1
V: TRBV7-2
CDR3: CASSLARGGANEQFF

J: TRBJ1-2
V: TRBV7-9
CDR3: CASSVRQGDGYTF

J: TRBJ1-2
V: TRBV29-1
CDR3: CSVGGEGYTF

J: TRBJ2-5
V: TRBV12-3/TRBV12-4
CDR3: CASSLGFQETQYF

J: TRBJ2-2
V: TRBV5-5
CDR3: CASSLSTGSTGELFF

J: TRBJ1-5
V: TRBV5-5
CDR3: CASSLQVSNQPQHF

J: TRBJ2-1
V: TRBV28
CDR3: CASSTPSTPYNEQFF

J: TRBJ2-5
V: TRBV6-2/TRBV6-3
CDR3: CASSPSAGTGLETQYF

J: TRBJ1-1
V: TRBV30
CDR3: CAWSVLQGAEAFF

J: TRBJ1-1
V: TRBV7-2
CDR3: CASSSQGNTEAFF

J: TRBJ1-1
V: TRBV11-2
CDR3: CASSSPSESEAFF

J: TRBJ2-3
V: TRBV4-1
CDR3: CASSKTFTDTQYF

J: TRBJ2-3
V: TRBV6-1
CDR3: CASSVLPPGITSTDTQYF

J: TRBJ2-5
V: TRBV19
CDR3: CASEGQGAATQYF

J: TRBJ2-1
V: TRBV6-5
CDR3: CASMHDDRVNEQFF

J: TRBJ2-1
V: TRBV11-2
CDR3: CASSLDGRLLVHEQFF

J: TRBJ1-5
V: TRBV10-3
CDR3: CAISPGVGNQPQHF

J: TRBJ1-2
V: TRBV7-9
CDR3: CASSSIPGGTNGYTF